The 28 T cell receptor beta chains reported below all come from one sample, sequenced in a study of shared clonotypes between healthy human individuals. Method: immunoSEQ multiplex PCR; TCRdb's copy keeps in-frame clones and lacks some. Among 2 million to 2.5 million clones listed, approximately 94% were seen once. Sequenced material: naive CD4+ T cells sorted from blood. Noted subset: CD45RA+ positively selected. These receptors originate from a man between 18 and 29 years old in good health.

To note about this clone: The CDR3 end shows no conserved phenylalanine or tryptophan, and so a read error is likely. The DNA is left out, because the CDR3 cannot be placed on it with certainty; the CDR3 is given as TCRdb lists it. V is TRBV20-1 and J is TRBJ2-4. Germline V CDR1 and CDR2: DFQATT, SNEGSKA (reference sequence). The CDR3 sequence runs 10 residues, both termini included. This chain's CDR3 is CSASPGPPVL.

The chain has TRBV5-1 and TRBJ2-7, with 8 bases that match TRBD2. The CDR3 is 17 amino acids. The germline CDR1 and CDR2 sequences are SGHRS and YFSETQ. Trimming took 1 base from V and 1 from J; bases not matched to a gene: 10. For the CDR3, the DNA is TGCGCCAGCAGCTTGTCCGGGAGGGGGAAGAAATCCTACGAGCAGTACTTC. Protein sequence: CASSLSGRGKKSYEQYF.

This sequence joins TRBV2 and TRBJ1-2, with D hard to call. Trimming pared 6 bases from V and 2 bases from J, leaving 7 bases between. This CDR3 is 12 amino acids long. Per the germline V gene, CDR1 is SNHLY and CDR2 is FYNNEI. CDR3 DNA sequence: TGTGCCAGCAGGATTGGCAACTATGGCTACACCTTC. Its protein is CASRIGNYGYTF. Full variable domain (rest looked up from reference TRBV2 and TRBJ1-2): EPEVTQTPSHQVTQMGQEVILRCVPISNHLYFYWYRQILGQKVEFLVSFYNNEISEKSEIFDDQFSVERPDGSNFTLKIRSTKLEDSAMYFCASRIGNYGYTFGSGTRLTVV.

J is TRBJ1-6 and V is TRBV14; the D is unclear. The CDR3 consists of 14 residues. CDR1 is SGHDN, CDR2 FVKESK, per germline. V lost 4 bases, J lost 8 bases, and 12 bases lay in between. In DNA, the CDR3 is TGTGCCAGCAGCCCATCGGAGGGCTATTCACCCCTCCACTTT. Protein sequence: CASSPSEGYSPLHF.

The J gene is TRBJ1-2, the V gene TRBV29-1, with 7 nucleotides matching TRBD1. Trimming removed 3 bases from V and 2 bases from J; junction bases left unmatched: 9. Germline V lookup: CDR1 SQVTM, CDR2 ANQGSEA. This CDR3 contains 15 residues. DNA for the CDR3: TGCAGCGTTGAGCCTCAGGGGGTGGGGAACTATGGCTACACCTTC. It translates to CSVEPQGVGNYGYTF.

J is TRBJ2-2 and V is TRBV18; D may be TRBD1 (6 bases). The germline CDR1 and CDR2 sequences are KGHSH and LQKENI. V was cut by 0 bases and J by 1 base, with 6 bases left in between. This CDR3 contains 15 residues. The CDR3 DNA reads TGTGCCAGCTCACCACCGACAGGGAACACCGGGGAGCTGTTTTTT. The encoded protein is CASSPPTGNTGELFF.

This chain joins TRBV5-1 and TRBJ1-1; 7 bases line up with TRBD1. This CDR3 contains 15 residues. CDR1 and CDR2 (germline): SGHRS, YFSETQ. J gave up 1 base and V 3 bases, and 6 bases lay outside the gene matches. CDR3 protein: CASSSDRLQNTEAFF. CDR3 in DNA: TGCGCCAGCAGCTCGGACAGGTTGCAGAACACTGAAGCTTTCTTT.

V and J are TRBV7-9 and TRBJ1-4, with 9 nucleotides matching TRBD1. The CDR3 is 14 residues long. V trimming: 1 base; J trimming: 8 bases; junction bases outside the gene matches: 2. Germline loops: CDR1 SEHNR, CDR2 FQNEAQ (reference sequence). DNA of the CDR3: TGTGCCAGCAGCTTAGGACAGGGGGTGGAAAAACTGTTTTTT. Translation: CASSLGQGVEKLFF.

The CDR3 nucleotides read TGTGCCATCAGGGGACCGGCCCTTGGGGAGACCCAGTACTTC. Amino acids: CAIRGPALGETQYF. This chain connects TRBV10-3 to TRBJ2-5; D may correspond to TRBD1 or TRBD2 (5 bases each). With 6 bases removed from V and 5 bases from J, the gap between germline ends came to 16 bases. Germline loops: CDR1 ENHRY, CDR2 SYGVKD. The CDR3 runs 14 residues.

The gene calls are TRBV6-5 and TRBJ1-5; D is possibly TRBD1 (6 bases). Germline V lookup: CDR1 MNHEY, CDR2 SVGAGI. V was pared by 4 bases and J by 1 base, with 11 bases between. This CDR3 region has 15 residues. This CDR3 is CASSLTGGSNQPQHF. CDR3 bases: TGTGCCAGCAGTTTGACAGGTGGGAGCAATCAGCCCCAGCATTTT.

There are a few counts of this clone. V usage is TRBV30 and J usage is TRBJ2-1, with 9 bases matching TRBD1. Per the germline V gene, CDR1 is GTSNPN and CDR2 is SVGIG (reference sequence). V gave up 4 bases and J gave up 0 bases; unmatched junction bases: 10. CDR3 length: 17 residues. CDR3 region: CAWMIPGTGTSYNEQFF. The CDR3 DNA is TGTGCCTGGATGATTCCCGGGACAGGGACCTCCTACAATGAGCAGTTCTTC. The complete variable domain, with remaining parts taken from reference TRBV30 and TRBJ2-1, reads SQTIHQWPATLVQPVGSPLSLECTVEGTSNPNLYWYRQAAGRGLQLLFYSVGIGQISSEVPQNLSASRPQDRQFILSSKKLLLSDSGFYLCAWMIPGTGTSYNEQFFGPGTRLTVL.

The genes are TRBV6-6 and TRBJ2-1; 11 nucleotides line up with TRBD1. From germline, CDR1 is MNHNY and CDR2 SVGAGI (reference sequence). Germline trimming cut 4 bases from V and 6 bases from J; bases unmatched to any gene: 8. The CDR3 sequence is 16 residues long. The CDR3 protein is CASSSPGTGGINEQFF. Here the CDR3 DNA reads TGTGCCAGCAGTTCTCCCGGGACAGGGGGGATCAATGAGCAGTTCTTC.

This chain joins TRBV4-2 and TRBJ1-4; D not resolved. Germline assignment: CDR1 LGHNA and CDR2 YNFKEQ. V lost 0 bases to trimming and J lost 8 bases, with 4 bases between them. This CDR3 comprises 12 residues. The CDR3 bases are TGTGCCAGCAGCCAAGACTTGGAAAAACTGTTTTTT. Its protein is CASSQDLEKLFF.

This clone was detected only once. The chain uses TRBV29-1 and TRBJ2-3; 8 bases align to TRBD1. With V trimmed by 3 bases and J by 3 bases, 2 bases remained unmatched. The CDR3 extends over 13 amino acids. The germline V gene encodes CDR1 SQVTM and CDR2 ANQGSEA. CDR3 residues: CSVDTGGTDTQYF. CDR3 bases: TGCAGCGTTGATACAGGGGGGACAGATACGCAGTATTTT.

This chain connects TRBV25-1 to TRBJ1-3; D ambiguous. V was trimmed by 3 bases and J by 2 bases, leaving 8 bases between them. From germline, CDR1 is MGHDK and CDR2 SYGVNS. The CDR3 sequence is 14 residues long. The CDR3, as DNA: TGTGCCAGCAGTGATATGCTGGCTGGAAACACCATATATTTT. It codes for CASSDMLAGNTIYF.

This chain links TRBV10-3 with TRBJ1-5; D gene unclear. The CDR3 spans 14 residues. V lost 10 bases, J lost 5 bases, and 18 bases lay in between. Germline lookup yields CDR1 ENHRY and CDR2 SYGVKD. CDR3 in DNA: TGTGCCAGTAAGCCCACCACCGACGATCAGCCCCAGCATTTT. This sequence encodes CASKPTTDDQPQHF.

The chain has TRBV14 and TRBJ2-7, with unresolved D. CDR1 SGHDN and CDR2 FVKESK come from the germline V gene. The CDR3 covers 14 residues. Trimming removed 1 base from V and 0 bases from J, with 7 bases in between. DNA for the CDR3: TGTGCCAGCAGCCAAGTAGGTCACTCCTACGAGCAGTACTTC. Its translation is CASSQVGHSYEQYF.

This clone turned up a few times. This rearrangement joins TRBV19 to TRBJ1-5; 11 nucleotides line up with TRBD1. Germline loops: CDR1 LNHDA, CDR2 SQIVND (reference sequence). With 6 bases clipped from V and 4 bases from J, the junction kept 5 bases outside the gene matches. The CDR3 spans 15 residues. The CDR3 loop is CASRSGTGGNQPQHF. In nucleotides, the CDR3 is TGTGCCAGTAGGTCCGGGACAGGGGGTAATCAGCCCCAGCATTTT.

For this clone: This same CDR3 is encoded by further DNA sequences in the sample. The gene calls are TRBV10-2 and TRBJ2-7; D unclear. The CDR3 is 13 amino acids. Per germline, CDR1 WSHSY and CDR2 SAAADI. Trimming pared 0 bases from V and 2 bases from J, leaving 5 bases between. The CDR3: CASSESGPYEQYF. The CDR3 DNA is TGCGCCAGCAGTGAGTCTGGACCCTACGAGCAGTACTTC.

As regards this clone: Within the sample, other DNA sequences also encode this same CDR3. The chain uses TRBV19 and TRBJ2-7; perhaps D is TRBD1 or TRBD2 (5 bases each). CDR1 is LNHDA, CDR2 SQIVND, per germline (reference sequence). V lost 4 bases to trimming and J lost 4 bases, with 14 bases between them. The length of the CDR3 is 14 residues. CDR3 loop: CASSRDRGRYEQYF. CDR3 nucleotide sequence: TGTGCCAGTAGTAGGGACCGCGGCAGGTACGAGCAGTACTTC.

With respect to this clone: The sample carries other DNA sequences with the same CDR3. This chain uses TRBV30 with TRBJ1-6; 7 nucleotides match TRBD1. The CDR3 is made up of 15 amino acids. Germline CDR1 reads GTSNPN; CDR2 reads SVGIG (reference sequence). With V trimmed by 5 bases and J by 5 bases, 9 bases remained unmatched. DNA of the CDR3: TGTGCCTGGGTGGGACAGTTGGATAATAATTCACCCCTCCACTTT. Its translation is CAWVGQLDNNSPLHF.

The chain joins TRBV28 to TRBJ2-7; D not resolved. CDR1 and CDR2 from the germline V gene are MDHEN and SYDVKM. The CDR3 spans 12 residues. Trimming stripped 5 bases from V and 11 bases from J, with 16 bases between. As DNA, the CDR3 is TGTGCCAGCAGTCCGACCGTCGACCACGAGTACTTC. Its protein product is CASSPTVDHEYF.

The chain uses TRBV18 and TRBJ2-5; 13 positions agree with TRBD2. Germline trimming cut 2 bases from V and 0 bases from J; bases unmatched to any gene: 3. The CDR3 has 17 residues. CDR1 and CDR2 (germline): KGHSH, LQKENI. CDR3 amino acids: CASSPWTSGGHQETQYF. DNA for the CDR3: TGTGCCAGCTCACCATGGACTAGCGGGGGTCACCAAGAGACCCAGTACTTC.

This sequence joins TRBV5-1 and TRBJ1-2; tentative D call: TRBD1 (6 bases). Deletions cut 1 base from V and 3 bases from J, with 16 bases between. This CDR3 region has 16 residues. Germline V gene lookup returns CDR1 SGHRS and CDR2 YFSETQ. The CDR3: CASSLKGDGGYYGYTF. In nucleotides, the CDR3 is TGCGCCAGCAGCTTGAAAGGGGATGGGGGCTACTATGGCTACACCTTC. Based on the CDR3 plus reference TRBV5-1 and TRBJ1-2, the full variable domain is KAGVTQTPRYLIKTRGQQVTLSCSPISGHRSVSWYQQTPGQGLQFLFEYFSETQRNKGNFPGRFSGRQFSNSRSEMNVSTLELGDSALYLCASSLKGDGGYYGYTFGSGTRLTVV.

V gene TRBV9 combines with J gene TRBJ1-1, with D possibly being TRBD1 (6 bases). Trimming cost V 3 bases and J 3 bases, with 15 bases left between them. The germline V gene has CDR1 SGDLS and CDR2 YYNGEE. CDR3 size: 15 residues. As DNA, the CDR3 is TGTGCCAGCAGCGCTACCGGGACACAACACACTGAAGCTTTCTTT. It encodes CASSATGTQHTEAFF.

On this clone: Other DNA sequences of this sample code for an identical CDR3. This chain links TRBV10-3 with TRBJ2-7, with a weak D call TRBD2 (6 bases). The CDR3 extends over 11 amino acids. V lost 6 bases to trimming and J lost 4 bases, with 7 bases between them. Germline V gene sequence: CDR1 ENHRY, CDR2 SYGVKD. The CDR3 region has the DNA TGTGCCATCAGCCGGGGGTACGAGCAGTACTTC. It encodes CAISRGYEQYF.

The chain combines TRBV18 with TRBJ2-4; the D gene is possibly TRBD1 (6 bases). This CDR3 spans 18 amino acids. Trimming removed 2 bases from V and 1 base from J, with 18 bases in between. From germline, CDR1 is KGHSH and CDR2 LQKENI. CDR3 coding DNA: TGTGCCAGCTCACCAGGATACAGGGAGCGGTTGGCCAAAAACATTCAGTACTTC. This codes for CASSPGYRERLAKNIQYF.

The CDR3 sequence: CASSVETGDYEQYF. The CDR3 DNA reads TGTGCCAGCAGTGTCGAGACAGGGGACTACGAGCAGTACTTC. This chain connects TRBV2 to TRBJ2-7; TRBD1 aligns across 8 bases. V gave up 4 bases and J gave up 3 bases; unmatched junction bases: 5. The CDR3 contains 14 residues. In germline, CDR1 is SNHLY, CDR2 FYNNEI. Full variable domain (remainder filled in from reference TRBV2 and TRBJ2-7): EPEVTQTPSHQVTQMGQEVILRCVPISNHLYFYWYRQILGQKVEFLVSFYNNEISEKSEIFDDQFSVERPDGSNFTLKIRSTKLEDSAMYFCASSVETGDYEQYFGPGTRLTVT.